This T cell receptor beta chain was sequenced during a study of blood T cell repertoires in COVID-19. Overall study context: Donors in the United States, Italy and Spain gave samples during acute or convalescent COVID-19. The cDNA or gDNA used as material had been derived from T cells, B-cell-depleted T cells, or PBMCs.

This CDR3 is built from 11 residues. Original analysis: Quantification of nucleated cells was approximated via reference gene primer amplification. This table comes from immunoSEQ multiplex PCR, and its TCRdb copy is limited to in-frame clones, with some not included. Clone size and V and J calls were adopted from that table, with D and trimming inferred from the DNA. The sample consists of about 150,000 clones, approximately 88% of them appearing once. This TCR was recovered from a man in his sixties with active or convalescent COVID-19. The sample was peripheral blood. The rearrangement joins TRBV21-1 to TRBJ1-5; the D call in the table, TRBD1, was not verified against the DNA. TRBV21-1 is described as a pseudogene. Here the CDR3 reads CASGRSRPQHF. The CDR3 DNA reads TGTGCCAGCGGGCGTTCGCGGCCCCAGCATTTT.